Given below is one TCR beta chain in context. Its target is unknown. Germline values: CDR1 KGHSH, CDR2 LQKENI. The CDR3 sequence is 15 residues long. V gave up 3 bases and J gave up 7 bases; unmatched junction bases: 8. This sample was included in a study of cytomegalovirus exposure and HLA in healthy donors. Primers included in the PCR were 60 Vbeta and 13 Jbeta primers. Method: immunoSEQ multiplex PCR; TCRdb's copy keeps in-frame clones and lacks some. The profile shows tens of thousands of clones, about 86% of them singletons. The study, taken as a whole, reports: Later analysis indicated greater clonal expansion among HLA-associated TCR beta chains than among equally common other chains. Cytomegalovirus-associated status was assigned to more than 150 TCR beta chains.

The sequence came from a middle-aged man in good health and CMV-seronegative. The chain uses TRBV18 and TRBJ2-1; the match to TRBD2 covers 8 bases. The material sequenced was PBMCs. As DNA, the CDR3 is TGTGCCAGCTCACCGAGCGGGGGACCCAGGAATGAGCAGTTCTTC. Residues: CASSPSGGPRNEQFF.